The 7 T cell receptor beta chains in this list originate from one sample, sequenced in a study of blood T cell repertoires in COVID-19. Sequencing was performed with immunoSEQ multiplex PCR; in TCRdb, only in-frame clones are kept and a portion is missing. Among about 400,000 clones, 75% to 90% were seen once, and the ten largest hold about 7.1%. The sample consisted of peripheral blood. The receptors originated from a woman aged 60-75 years with COVID-19, enrolled during active disease.

This sequence joins TRBV7-9 and TRBJ1-2, with D possibly TRBD1 on 6 matching bases. The V end was cut by 3 bases, the J end by 7 bases, with 15 bases between. The CDR3 has 14 amino acids. CDR1 is SEHNR, CDR2 FQNEAQ, per germline (reference sequence). The DNA for the CDR3 is TGTGCCAGCAGCTTTCTACAGGGAACGGCTGGCTACACCTTC. Translation gives CASSFLQGTAGYTF. Full variable domain (remainder filled in from reference TRBV7-9 and TRBJ1-2): DTGVSQNPRHKITKRGQNVTFRCDPISEHNRLYWYRQTLGQGPEFLTYFQNEAQLEKSRLLSDRFSAERPKGSFSTLEIQRTEQGDSAMYLCASSFLQGTAGYTFGSGTRLTVV.

The rearrangement uses TRBV2 and TRBJ1-4; no definite D call. Germline CDR1 reads SNHLY; CDR2 reads FYNNEI. Trimming cost V 9 bases and J 8 bases, with 16 bases left between them. CDR3 length equals 13 residues. The CDR3, as DNA: TGTGCCAGACGGGAGGGATTTGACGAAAAACTGTTTTTT. This sequence encodes CARREGFDEKLFF.

As for this clone: At the DNA level, this CDR3 is encoded by other sequences in the same sample as well. This rearrangement joins TRBV3-1 (or the pseudogene TRBV3-2) to TRBJ2-7; 8 bases align to TRBD2. The junction had 3 bases not matched to a gene; V was cut back by 1 base and J by 4 bases. The length of the CDR3 is 14 residues. The germline CDR1 and CDR2 sequences are LGHDT and YNNKEL (reference sequence). The CDR3 sequence: CASSQAGGVYEQYF. The DNA of the CDR3 is TGTGCCAGCAGCCAAGCGGGGGGGGTTTACGAGCAGTACTTC.

The V gene is TRBV4-2, the J gene TRBJ2-3; D gene ambiguous. From germline, CDR1 is LGHNA and CDR2 YNFKEQ. CDR3 length: 17 residues. The ends were cut back, 0 bases at V and 2 bases at J, with 15 bases in the middle. The CDR3 DNA reads TGTGCCAGCAGCCAAGACCCCGCTAGACTGGCCACAGATACGCAGTATTTT. The encoded protein is CASSQDPARLATDTQYF.

The J gene is TRBJ1-1, the V gene TRBV18, with a tentative D call TRBD1 (6 bases). CDR1 is KGHSH and CDR2 is LQKENI in the germline V gene. V lost 5 bases and J 0 bases, leaving 10 bases between the germline ends. CDR3 size: 14 residues. CDR3 loop: CASSYRDMNTEAFF. The DNA of the CDR3 is TGTGCCAGCTCATACAGGGACATGAACACTGAAGCTTTCTTT.

Note on this clone: The sample holds other DNA sequences that translate to the same CDR3. The rearrangement uses TRBV9 and TRBJ2-1; tentative D call: TRBD1 (5 bases). Looked up from germline, CDR1 is SGDLS and CDR2 is YYNGEE. Trimming took off 0 bases at V and 0 bases at J, with 7 bases between the two ends. The CDR3 has 15 residues. CDR3 nucleotides: TGTGCCAGCAGCGTAGGACAGAGCTCCTACAATGAGCAGTTCTTC. Translated: CASSVGQSSYNEQFF.

V and J are TRBV6-6 and TRBJ1-5, with a possible D match to TRBD1 (5 bases). The germline V and J ends were trimmed by 6 bases and 0 bases, with 15 bases remaining between them. The germline V gene encodes CDR1 MNHNY and CDR2 SVGAGI (reference sequence). CDR3 length: 16 amino acids. The CDR3 reads CASRPAGPYSNQPQHF. CDR3 bases: TGTGCCAGCAGGCCGGCAGGGCCCTATAGCAATCAGCCCCAGCATTTT.